The source of this T cell receptor beta chain is a study of blood T cell repertoires in COVID-19. CDR1 is GTSNPN and CDR2 is SVGIG in the germline V gene (reference sequence). V shed 5 bases and J 8 bases; nucleotides not matched to a gene: 5. The CDR3 spans 11 residues. TCRdb's copy holds only in-frame clones and misses some; the assay was immunoSEQ multiplex PCR. The top ten clones hold about 2.1% of a sample with hundreds of thousands of clones, 86% of them seen once. Participants were aged about 18 to 100 years from 24 US areas. Sequencing was performed on PBMCs or T cells enriched from blood (not recorded which). This sequence was found in a woman in her 50s who had recovered from COVID-19. The chain has TRBV30 and TRBJ1-2; 7 bases map to TRBD1. The CDR3 spells CAWGDSSGYTF. Here the CDR3 DNA reads TGTGCCTGGGGGGACAGTTCCGGCTACACCTTC.